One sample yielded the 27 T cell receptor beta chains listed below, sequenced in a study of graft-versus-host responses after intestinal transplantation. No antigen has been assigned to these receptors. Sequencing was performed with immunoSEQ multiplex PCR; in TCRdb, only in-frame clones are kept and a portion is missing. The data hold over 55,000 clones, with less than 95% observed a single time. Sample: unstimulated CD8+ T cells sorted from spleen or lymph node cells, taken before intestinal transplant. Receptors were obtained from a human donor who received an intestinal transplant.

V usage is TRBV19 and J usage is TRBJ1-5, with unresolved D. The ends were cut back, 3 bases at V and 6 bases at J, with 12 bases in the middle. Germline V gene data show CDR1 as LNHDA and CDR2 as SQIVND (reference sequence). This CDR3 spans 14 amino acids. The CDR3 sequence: CASSILGRGQPQHF. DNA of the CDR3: TGTGCCAGTAGTATTTTGGGTCGAGGTCAGCCCCAGCATTTT.

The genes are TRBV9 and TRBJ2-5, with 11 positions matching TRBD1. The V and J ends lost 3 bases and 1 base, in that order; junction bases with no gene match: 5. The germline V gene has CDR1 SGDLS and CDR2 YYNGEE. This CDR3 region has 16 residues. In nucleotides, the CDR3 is TGTGCCAGCAGCGGGGGGACAGGGGGAATCCAAGAGACCCAGTACTTC. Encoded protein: CASSGGTGGIQETQYF.

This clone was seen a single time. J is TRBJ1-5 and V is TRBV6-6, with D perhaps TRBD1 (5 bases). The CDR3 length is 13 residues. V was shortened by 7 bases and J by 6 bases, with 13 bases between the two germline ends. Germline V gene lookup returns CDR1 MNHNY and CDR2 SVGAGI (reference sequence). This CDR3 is CASTQGWGQPQHF. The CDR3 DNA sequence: TGTGCCAGCACCCAGGGTTGGGGTCAGCCCCAGCATTTT.

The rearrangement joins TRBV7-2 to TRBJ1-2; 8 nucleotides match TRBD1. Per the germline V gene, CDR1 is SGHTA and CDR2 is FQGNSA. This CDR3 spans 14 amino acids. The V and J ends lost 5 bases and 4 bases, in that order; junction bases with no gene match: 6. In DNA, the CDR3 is TGTGCCAGCAGCGTAGGGACAGGTACCTATGGCTACACCTTC. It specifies CASSVGTGTYGYTF.

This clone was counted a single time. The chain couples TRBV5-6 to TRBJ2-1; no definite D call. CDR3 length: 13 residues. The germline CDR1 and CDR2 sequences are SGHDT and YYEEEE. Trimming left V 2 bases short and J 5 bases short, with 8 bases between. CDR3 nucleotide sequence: TGTGCCAGCAGCTTCGGCCAGGACAATGAGCAGTTCTTC. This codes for CASSFGQDNEQFF. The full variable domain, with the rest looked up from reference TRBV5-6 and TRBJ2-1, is DAGVTQSPTHLIKTRGQQVTLRCSPKSGHDTVSWYQQALGQGPQFIFQYYEEEERQRGNFPDRFSGHQFPNYSSELNVNALLLGDSALYLCASSFGQDNEQFFGPGTRLTVL.

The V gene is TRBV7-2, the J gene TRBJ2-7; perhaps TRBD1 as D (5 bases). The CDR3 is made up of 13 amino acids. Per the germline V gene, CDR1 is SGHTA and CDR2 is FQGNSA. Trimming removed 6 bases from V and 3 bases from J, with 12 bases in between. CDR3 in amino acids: CASRAGSGYEQYF. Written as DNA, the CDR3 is TGTGCCAGCAGGGCAGGGTCTGGCTACGAGCAGTACTTC.

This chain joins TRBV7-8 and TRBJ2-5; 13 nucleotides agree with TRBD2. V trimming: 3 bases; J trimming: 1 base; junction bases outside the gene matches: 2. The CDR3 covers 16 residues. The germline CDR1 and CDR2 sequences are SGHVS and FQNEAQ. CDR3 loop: CASSFWTSGGQETQYF. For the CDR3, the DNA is TGTGCCAGCAGCTTCTGGACTAGCGGGGGCCAAGAGACCCAGTACTTC.

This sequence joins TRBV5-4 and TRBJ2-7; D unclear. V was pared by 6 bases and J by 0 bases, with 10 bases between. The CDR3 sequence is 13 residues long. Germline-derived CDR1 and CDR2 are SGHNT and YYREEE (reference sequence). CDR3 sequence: CASTPDSSYEQYF. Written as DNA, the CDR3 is TGTGCCAGCACCCCAGACTCCTCCTACGAGCAGTACTTC.

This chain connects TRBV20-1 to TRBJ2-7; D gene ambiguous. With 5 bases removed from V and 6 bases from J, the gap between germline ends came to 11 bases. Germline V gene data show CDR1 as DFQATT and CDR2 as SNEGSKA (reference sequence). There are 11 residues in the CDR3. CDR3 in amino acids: CSAPEAGEQYF. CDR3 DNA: TGCAGTGCTCCTGAAGCTGGCGAGCAGTACTTC.

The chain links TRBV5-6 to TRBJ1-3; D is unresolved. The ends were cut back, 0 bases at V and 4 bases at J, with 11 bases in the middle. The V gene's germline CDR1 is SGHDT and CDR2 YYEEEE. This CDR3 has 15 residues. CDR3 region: CASSLVEERGNTIYF. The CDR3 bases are TGTGCCAGCAGCTTGGTGGAGGAGCGGGGAAACACCATATATTTT.

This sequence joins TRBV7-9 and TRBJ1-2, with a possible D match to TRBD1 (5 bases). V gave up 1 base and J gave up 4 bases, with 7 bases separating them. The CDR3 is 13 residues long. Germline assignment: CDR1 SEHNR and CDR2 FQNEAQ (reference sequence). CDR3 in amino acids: CASSLGQTYGYTF. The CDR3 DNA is TGTGCCAGCAGCTTAGGACAGACCTATGGCTACACCTTC.

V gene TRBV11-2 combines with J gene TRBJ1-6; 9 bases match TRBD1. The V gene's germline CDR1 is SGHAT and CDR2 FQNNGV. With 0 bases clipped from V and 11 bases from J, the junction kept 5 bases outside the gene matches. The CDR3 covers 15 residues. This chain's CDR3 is CASSLDGTGRAPLHF. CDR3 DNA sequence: TGTGCCAGCAGCTTAGACGGGACAGGGCGGGCACCCCTCCACTTT.

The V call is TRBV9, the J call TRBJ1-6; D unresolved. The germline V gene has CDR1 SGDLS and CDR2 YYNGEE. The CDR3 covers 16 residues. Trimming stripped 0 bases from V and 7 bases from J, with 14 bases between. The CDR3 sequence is CASSVGQEGGNSPLHF. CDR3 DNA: TGTGCCAGCAGCGTAGGGCAGGAGGGAGGGAATTCACCCCTCCACTTT.

The CDR3 protein is CASTGVAGYTF. The CDR3 nucleotides are TGTGCCAGCACAGGGGTGGCGGGCTACACCTTC. The chain couples TRBV21-1 to TRBJ1-2; the table gives TRBD1 as D, unverified against the DNA. TRBV21-1 is noted as a pseudogene. The CDR3 consists of 11 residues.

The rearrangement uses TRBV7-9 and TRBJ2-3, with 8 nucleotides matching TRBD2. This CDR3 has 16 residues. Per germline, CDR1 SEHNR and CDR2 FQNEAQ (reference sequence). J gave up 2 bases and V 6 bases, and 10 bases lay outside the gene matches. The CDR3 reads CASSQPGLEITDTQYF. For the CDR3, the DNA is TGTGCCAGCAGTCAACCGGGACTAGAGATCACAGATACGCAGTATTTT. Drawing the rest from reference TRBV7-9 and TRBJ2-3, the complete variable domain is DTGVSQNPRHKITKRGQNVTFRCDPISEHNRLYWYRQTLGQGPEFLTYFQNEAQLEKSRLLSDRFSAERPKGSFSTLEIQRTEQGDSAMYLCASSQPGLEITDTQYFGPGTRLTVL.

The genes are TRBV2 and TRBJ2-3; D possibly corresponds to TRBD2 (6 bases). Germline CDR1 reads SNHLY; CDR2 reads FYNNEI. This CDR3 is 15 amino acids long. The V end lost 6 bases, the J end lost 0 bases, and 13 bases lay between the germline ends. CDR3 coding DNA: TGTGCCAGCAGCCCCGGGAGCGGGAGCACAGATACGCAGTATTTT. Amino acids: CASSPGSGSTDTQYF.

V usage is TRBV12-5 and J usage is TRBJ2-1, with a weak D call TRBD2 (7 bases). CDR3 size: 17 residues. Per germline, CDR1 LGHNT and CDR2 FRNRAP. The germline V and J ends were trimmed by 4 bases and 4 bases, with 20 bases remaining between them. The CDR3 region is CASGYTLGGPTYNEQFF. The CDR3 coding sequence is TGTGCTAGTGGTTATACCCTCGGGGGGCCGACATACAATGAGCAGTTCTTC.

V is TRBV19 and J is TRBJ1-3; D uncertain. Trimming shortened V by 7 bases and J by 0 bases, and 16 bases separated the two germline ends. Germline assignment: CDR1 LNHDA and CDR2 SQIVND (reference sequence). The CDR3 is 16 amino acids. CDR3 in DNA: TGTGCCAGTACGCGGAGACTGACGAGCTCTGGAAACACCATATATTTT. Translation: CASTRRLTSSGNTIYF.

The CDR3 is CASSYAAGVPSDTQYF. In nucleotides, the CDR3 is TGTGCCAGCAGTTACGCCGCGGGGGTTCCTTCAGATACGCAGTATTTT. The rearrangement links TRBV27 to TRBJ2-3; the match to TRBD2 covers 7 bases. V lost 4 bases to trimming and J lost 4 bases; unmatched junction nucleotides: 11. Looked up from germline, CDR1 is MNHEY and CDR2 is SMNVEV (reference sequence). This CDR3 has 16 residues.

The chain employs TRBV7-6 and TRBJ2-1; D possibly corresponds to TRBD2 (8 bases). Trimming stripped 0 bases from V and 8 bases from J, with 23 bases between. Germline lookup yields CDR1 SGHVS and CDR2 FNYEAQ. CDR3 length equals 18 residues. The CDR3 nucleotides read TGTGCCAGCAGCTTAGCCCCAGGGGGTAGCGGGGCTTGGGATGAGCAGTTCTTC. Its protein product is CASSLAPGGSGAWDEQFF. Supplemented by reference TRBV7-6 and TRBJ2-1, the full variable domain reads GAGVSQSPRYKVTKRGQDVALRCDPISGHVSLYWYRQALGQGPEFLTYFNYEAQQDKSGLPNDRFSAERPEGSISTLTIQRTEQRDSAMYRCASSLAPGGSGAWDEQFFGPGTRLTVL.

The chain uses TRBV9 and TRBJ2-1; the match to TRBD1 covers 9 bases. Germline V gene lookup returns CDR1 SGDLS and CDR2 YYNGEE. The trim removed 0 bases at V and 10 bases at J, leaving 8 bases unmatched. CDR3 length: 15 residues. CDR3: CASSVGGDRVPEQFF. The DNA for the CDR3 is TGTGCCAGCAGCGTAGGAGGGGACAGGGTACCCGAGCAGTTCTTC. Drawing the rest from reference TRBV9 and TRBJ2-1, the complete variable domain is DSGVTQTPKHLITATGQRVTLRCSPRSGDLSVYWYQQSLDQGLQFLIQYYNGEERAKGNILERFSAQQFPDLHSELNLSSLELGDSALYFCASSVGGDRVPEQFFGPGTRLTVL.

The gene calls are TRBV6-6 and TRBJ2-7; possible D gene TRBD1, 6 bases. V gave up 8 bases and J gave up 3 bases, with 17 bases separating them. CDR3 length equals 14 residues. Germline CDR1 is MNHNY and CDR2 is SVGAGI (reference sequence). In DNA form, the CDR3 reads TGTGCCAGCGGGCCACGAGGGGGTTTCTACGAGCAGTACTTC. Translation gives CASGPRGGFYEQYF.

DNA for the CDR3: TGTGCCAGCAGTGACATATCCTCTTCACCCCTCCACTTT. Its translation is CASSDISSSPLHF. The chain uses TRBV27 and TRBJ1-6; the D is unclear. The ends were cut back, 5 bases at V and 9 bases at J, with 11 bases in the middle. This CDR3 is 13 amino acids long. Germline V gene lookup returns CDR1 MNHEY and CDR2 SMNVEV (reference sequence).

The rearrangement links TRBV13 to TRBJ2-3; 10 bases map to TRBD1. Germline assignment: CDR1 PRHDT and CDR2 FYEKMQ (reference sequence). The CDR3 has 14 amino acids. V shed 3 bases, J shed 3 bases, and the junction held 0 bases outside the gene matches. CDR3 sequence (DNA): TGTGCCAGCAGCTTGGGACAGGGGACAGATACGCAGTATTTT. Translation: CASSLGQGTDTQYF.

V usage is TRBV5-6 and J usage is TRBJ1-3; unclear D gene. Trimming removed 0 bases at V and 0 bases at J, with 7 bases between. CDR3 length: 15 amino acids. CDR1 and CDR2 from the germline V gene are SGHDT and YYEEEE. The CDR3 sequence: CASSLVDTSGNTIYF. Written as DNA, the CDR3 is TGTGCCAGCAGCTTGGTCGACACCTCTGGAAACACCATATATTTT.

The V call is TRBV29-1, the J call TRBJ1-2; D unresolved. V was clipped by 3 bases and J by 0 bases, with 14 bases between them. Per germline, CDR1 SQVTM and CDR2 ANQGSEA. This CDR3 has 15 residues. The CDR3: CSVDVGRGANYGYTF. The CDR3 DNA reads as TGCAGCGTTGATGTTGGACGGGGTGCTAACTATGGCTACACCTTC.

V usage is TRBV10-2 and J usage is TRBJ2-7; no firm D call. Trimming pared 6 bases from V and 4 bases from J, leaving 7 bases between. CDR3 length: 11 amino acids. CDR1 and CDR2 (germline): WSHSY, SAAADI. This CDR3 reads CASRAAYEQYF. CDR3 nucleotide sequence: TGCGCCAGCAGGGCGGCATACGAGCAGTACTTC.